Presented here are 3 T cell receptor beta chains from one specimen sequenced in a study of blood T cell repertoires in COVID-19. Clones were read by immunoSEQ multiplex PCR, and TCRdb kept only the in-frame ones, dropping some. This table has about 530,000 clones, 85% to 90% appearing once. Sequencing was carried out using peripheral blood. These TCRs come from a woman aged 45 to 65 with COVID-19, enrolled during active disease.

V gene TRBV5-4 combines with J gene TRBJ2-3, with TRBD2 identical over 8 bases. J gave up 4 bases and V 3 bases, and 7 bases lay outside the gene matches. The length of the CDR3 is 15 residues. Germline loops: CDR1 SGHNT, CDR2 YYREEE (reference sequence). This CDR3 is CASSSTGTRADTQYF. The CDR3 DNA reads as TGTGCCAGCAGCTCTACCGGGACTAGGGCAGATACGCAGTATTTT.

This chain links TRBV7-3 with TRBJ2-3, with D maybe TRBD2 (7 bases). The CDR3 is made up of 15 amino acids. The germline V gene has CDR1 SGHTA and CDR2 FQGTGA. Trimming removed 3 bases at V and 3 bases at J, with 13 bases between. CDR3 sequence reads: CASSLVGRGTDTQYF. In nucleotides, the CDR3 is TGTGCCAGCAGCTTGGTGGGGAGGGGGACAGATACGCAGTATTTT.

The DNA of the CDR3 is TGTGCCAGTGGGGGGACAGCTGGAAACACCATATATTTT. Translated, it gives CASGGTAGNTIYF. The chain recombines TRBV19 with TRBJ1-3; 7 positions agree with TRBD1. Germline V CDR1 and CDR2: LNHDA, SQIVND (reference sequence). The CDR3 contains 13 residues. Unmatched junction bases numbered 3, after V lost 8 bases and J lost 2 bases.